The source of this TCR beta chain is a study of regulatory T cells in long-lasting Graves disease. Points from the study as a whole: With persistent disease, TRBV28, TRBJ1-2 and TRBJ2-5 were the favored segments. More public clonotypes were shared by persistent patients (around 2,800) than by new patients (roughly 930).

V lost 4 bases and J 1 base, leaving 20 bases between the germline ends. This CDR3 contains 18 residues. Per the germline V gene, CDR1 is MNHEY and CDR2 is SMNVEV (reference sequence). This clonotype has only a few counts. Antigen: not known. The TCR beta library used iRepertoire HTBI primers with Arm-PCR amplification of CDR3. From the multiplex PCR reads, TCRdb called clonotypes with MiXCR, one entry per CDR3 protein. The sample includes around 360,000 distinct CDR3 sequences, 15% to 20% of them seen just once. Documented time point: newly diagnosed GD, antithyroid drugs for less than 3 months. Extracted PBMC RNA gave rise to the TCR library. The same specimen was also included in a second study, on T cells in Graves' hyperthyroidism and ophthalmopathy.

The sequence was collected from a woman under 30 with Graves disease. The sample was peripheral blood mononuclear cells (PBMCs), taken at new diagnosis, from a patient treated with antithyroid drugs. The V call is TRBV27, the J call TRBJ1-3; D is unresolved. The chain's CDR3 is CASSYKRRAPTSGNTIYF. The CDR3 DNA is TGTGCCAGCAGTTACAAGAGGAGGGCCCCCACTTCTGGAAACACCATATATTTT.